The sequence of this T cell receptor (beta chain) was determined in a study of technical replicates of blood from several donors. Sequenced by immunoSEQ multiplex PCR; TCRdb stores in-frame clones only, minus some. Of tens of thousands of clones in the sample, 85% to 90% were seen once. Sequenced material: PBMCs. The TCR was taken from a human donor in good health. Some clones in this sample may be carry-over from other donors' samples.

This chain's CDR3 is CASVAGGPTGELFF. The CDR3 DNA reads as TGCGCCAGCGTGGCGGGGGGCCCCACCGGGGAGCTGTTTTTT. This sequence joins TRBV5-1 and TRBJ2-2; 8 bases map to TRBD2. This CDR3 comprises 14 residues. Germline values: CDR1 SGHRS, CDR2 YFSETQ. V lost 7 bases and J lost 4; bases outside the gene matches: 6.